The source of this T cell receptor beta chain is a study of blood T cells in healthy people across ages. This clonotype was counted a few times. Alongside a J-beta primer mix, a sample-barcoded 5' primer served in a second PCR lasting about 7 to 12 cycles. TCRdb independently ran MiXCR on the 5' RACE reads; one entry per CDR3 protein. The table lists 800,000 to 950,000 distinct CDR3 sequences, roughly 40% of them singletons. Germline-derived CDR1 and CDR2 are MGHRA and YSYEKL. This CDR3 has 16 residues. The chain uses TRBV4-1 and TRBJ2-1; 9 bases align to TRBD1. The assigned J gene may be wrong: the sequence end matches TRBJ2-7 better. This clonotype originated in a man younger than 35 in good health. The sequenced sample consisted of blood. The CDR3 DNA is TGCGCCAGCAGCCAGGAGGGACAGGGCTCCTACAATGAGCAGTACTTC. Its translation: CASSQEGQGSYNEQYF.